This paragraph reports one TCR beta chain. V gave up 3 bases and J gave up 6 bases, with 15 bases separating them. There are 14 residues in the CDR3. From germline, CDR1 is SGHNT and CDR2 YYREEE (reference sequence). These data come from a study of blood T cell repertoires in COVID-19. The repertoire was sequenced with immunoSEQ multiplex PCR; TCRdb's copy has only in-frame clones and lacks some. The sample has around 190,000 clones, over 75% seen once. The TCR was taken from a man aged 50 to 60 with COVID-19, enrolled during active disease. The gene calls are TRBV5-4 and TRBJ1-2, with D maybe TRBD1 (5 bases). Sequencing input: peripheral blood. CDR3 in DNA: TGTGCCAGCAGCTCAGTTACCGGGGGAAATGGCTACACCTTC. Translation gives CASSSVTGGNGYTF.